This T cell receptor (beta chain) was sequenced in a study of T cell responses to AZD1222 COVID-19 vaccine. Regarding the study as a whole: Nearly half of the spike-specific TCRs reportedly recognize variant regions that carry no mutations.

In germline, CDR1 is GTSNPN, CDR2 SVGIG (reference sequence). The CDR3 runs to 13 residues. J lost 5 bases, V lost 2 bases, and 5 bases had no gene match. Regarding this clone: The antigen remains unidentified.

The method was immunoSEQ multiplex PCR; TCRdb's version includes in-frame clones alone and lacks a portion of them. The repertoire consists of some 120,000 clones, with 88% occurring once and the leading ten covering 4% to 4.5%. The chain is built from TRBV30 and TRBJ2-5; 7 bases are shared with TRBD1. The receptor's source is an adult in good health. The starting material was peripheral blood, obtained on day 0 of AZD1222 vaccination. The CDR3 sequence is CAWSKKQGETQYF. The CDR3 bases are TGTGCCTGGAGTAAAAAACAGGGGGAGACCCAGTACTTC.